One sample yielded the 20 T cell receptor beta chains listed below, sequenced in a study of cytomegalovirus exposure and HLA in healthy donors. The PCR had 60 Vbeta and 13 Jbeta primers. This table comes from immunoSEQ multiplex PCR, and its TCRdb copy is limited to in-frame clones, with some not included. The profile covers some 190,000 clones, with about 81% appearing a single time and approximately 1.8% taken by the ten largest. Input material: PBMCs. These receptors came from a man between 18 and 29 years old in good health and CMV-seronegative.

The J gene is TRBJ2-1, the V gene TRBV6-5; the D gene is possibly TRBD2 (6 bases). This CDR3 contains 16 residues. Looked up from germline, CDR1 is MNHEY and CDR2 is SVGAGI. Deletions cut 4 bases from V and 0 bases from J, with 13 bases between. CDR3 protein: CASSSPRDCSYNEQFF. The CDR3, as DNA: TGTGCCAGCAGTTCCCCCCGGGACTGCTCCTACAATGAGCAGTTCTTC.

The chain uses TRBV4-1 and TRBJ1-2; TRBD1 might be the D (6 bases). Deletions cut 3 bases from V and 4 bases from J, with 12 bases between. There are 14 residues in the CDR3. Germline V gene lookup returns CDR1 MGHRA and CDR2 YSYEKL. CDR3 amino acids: CASSQNRDIYGYTF. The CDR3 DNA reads TGCGCCAGCAGCCAGAACAGGGACATCTATGGCTACACCTTC.

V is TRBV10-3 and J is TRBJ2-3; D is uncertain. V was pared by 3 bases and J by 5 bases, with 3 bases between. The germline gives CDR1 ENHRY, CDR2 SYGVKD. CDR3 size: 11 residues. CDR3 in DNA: TGTGCCATCAGTGACCTAGATACGCAGTATTTT. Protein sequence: CAISDLDTQYF.

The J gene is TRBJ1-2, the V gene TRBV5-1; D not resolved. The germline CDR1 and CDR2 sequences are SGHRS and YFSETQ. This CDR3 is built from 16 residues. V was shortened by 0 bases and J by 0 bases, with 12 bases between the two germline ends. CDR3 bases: TGCGCCAGCAGCTTGGCCGTGGTCCGAGCTAACTATGGCTACACCTTC. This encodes CASSLAVVRANYGYTF.

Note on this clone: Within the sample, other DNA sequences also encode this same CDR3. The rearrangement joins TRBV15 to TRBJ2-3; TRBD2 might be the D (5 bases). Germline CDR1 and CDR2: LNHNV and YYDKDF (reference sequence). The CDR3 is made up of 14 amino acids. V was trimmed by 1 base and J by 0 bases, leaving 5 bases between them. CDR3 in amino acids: CATSRGTSTDTQYF. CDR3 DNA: TGTGCCACCAGCAGAGGGACTAGCACAGATACGCAGTATTTT.

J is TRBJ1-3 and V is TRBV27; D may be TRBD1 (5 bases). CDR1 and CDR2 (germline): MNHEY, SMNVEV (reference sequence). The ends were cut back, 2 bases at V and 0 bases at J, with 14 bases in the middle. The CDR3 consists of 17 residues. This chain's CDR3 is CASSLAGGVLSGNTIYF. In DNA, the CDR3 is TGTGCCAGCAGTTTAGCTGGAGGGGTTCTCTCTGGAAACACCATATATTTT.

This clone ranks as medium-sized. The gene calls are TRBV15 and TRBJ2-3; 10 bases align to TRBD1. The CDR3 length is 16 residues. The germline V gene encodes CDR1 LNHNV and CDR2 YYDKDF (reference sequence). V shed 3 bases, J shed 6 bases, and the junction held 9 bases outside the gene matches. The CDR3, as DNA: TGTGCCACCAGCAGGCAACCGGGACAGGGGAGGGATACGCAGTATTTT. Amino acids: CATSRQPGQGRDTQYF.

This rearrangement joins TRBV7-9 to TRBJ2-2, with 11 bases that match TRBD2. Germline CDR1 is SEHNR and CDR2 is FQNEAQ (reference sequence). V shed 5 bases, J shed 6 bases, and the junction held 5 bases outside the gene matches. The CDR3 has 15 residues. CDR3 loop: CASSQTSGGAGELFF. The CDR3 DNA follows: TGTGCCAGCAGCCAAACTAGCGGGGGCGCCGGGGAGCTGTTTTTT.

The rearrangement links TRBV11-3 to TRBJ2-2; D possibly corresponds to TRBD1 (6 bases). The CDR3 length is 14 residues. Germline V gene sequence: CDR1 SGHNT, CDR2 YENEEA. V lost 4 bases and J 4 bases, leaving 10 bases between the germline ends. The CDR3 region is CASSYRVGTGELFF. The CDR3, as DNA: TGTGCCAGCAGCTACAGGGTCGGCACCGGGGAGCTGTTTTTT.

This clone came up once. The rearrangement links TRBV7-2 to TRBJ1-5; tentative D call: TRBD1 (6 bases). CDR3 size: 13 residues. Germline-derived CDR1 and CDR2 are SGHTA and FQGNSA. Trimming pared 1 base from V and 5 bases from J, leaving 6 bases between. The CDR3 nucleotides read TGTGCCAGCAGCTTAGACAGGGATCAGCCCCAGCATTTT. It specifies CASSLDRDQPQHF.

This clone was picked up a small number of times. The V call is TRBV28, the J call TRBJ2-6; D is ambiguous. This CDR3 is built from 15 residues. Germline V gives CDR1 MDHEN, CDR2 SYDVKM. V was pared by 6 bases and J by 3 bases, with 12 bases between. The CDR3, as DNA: TGTGCCAGCAGACCCCCGCGTGATGGGGCCAACGTCCTGACTTTC. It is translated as CASRPPRDGANVLTF.

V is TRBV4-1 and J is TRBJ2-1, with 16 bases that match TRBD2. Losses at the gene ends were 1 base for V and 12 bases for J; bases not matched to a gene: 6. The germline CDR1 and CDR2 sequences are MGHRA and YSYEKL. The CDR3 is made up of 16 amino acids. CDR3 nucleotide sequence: TGCGCCAGCAGCCAAGGCTCCGGGACTAGCGGGAGGGGGCAGTTCTTC. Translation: CASSQGSGTSGRGQFF.

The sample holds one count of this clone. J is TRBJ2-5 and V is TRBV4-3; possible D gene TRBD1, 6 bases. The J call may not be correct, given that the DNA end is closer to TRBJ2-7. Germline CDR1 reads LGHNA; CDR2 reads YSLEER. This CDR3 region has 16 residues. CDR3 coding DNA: TGCGCCAGCAGCCAAGGCACAAGAACAGGGTCCTACGAGCAGTACTTC. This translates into CASSQGTRTGSYEQYF.

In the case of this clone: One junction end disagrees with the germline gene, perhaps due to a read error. The CDR3 DNA sequence: TGTTCCAGCAGTTTCCCCCGCGCGGGAGACCCCTCCTACAATGAGCAGTTCTTC. It codes for CSSSFPRAGDPSYNEQFF. The rearrangement joins TRBV7-9 to TRBJ2-1, with 7 bases aligning to TRBD2. Germline V gives CDR1 SEHNR, CDR2 FQNEAQ (reference sequence). The CDR3 runs 18 residues.

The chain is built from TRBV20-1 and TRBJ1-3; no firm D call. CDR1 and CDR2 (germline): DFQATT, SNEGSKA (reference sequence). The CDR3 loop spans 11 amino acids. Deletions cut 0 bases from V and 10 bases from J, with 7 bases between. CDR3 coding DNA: TGCAGTGCTAGAGATTCGGGTACCATATATTTT. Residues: CSARDSGTIYF.

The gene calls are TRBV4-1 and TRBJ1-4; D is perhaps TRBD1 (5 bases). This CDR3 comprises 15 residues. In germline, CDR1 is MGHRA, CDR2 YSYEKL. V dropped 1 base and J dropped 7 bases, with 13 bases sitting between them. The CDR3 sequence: CASSQVAGPPEKLFF. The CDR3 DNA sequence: TGCGCCAGCAGCCAAGTCGCAGGGCCTCCTGAAAAACTGTTTTTT.

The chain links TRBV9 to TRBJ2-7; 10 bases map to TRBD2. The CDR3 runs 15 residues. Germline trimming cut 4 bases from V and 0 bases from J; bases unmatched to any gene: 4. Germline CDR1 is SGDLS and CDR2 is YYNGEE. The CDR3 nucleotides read TGTGCCAGCAGCCCGACTAGCGGGTACTCCTACGAGCAGTACTTC. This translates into CASSPTSGYSYEQYF.

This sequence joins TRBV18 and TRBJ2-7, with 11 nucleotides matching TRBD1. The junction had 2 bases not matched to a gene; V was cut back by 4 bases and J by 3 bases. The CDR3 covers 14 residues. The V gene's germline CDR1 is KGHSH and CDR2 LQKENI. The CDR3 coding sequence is TGTGCCAGCTCACGGGACAGGGGGGTCTACGAGCAGTACTTC. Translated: CASSRDRGVYEQYF. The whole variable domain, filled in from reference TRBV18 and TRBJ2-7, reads NAGVMQNPRHLVRRRGQEARLRCSPMKGHSHVYWYRQLPEEGLKFMVYLQKENIIDESGMPKERFSAEFPKEGPSILRIQQVVRGDSAAYFCASSRDRGVYEQYFGPGTRLTVT.

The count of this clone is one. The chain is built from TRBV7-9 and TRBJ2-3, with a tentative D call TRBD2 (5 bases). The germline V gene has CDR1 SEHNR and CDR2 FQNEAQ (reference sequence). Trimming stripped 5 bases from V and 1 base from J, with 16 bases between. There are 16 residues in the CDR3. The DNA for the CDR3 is TGTGCCAGCAGCCTAGGGCAGTCCGGGGGCACAGATACGCAGTATTTT. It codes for CASSLGQSGGTDTQYF.

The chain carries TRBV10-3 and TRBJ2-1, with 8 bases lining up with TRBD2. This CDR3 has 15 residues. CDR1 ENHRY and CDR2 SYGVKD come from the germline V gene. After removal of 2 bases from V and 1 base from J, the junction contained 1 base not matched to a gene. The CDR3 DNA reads TGTGCCATCAGTGAGGCGGGGGGATCCTACAATGAGCAGTTCTTC. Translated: CAISEAGGSYNEQFF.